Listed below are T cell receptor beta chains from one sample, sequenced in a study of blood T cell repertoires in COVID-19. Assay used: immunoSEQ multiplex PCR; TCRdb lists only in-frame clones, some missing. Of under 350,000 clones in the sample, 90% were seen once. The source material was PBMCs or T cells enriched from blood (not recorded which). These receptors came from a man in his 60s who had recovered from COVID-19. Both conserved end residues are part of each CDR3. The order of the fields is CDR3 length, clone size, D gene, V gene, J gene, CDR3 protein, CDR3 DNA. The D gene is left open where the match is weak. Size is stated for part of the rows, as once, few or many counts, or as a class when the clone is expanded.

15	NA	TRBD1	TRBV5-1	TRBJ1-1	CASSPLPQGDTEAFF	TGCGCCAGCAGCCCCCTCCCCCAGGGGGACACTGAAGCTTTCTTT
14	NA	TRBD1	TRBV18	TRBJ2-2	CASSPQGATGELFF	TGTGCCAGCTCACCACAGGGGGCTACCGGGGAGCTGTTTTTT
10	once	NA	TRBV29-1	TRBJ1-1	CSGVVTEAFF	TGCTCGGGGGTAGTCACTGAAGCTTTCTTT
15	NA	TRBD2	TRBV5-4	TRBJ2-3	CASSGAGRGLDTQYF	TGTGCCAGCAGCGGGGCTGGGCGGGGGTTAGATACGCAGTATTTT
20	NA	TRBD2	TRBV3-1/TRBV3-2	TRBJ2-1	CASSRSPGLAGGISYNEQFF	TGTGCCAGCAGCCGATCCCCGGGACTAGCGGGGGGAATCTCCTACAATGAGCAGTTCTTC
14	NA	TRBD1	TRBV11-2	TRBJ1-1	CASSPTDRGTEAFF	TGTGCCAGCAGCCCAACCGACAGGGGCACTGAAGCTTTCTTT
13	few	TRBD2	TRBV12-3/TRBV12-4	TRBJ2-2	CASTLLATGELFF	TGTGCCAGCACCCTACTAGCGACCGGGGAGCTGTTTTTT
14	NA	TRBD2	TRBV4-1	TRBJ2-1	CASSPGTNYNEQFF	TGCGCCAGCAGCCCCGGGACTAATTACAATGAGCAGTTCTTC
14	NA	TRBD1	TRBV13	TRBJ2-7	CASSKGQGTDEQYF	TGTGCCAGCAGCAAGGGACAGGGGACGGACGAGCAGTACTTC
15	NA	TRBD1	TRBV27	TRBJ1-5	CASRRWGQGNQPQHF	TGTGCCAGCAGGAGGTGGGGACAGGGGAATCAGCCCCAGCATTTT
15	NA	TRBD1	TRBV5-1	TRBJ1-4	CASSITGGQDEKLFF	TGCGCCAGCAGCATCACAGGGGGCCAAGATGAAAAACTGTTTTTT
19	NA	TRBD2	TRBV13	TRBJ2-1	CASSLPLAGGRGSYNEQFF	TGTGCCAGCAGCTTACCCCTAGCGGGAGGTCGAGGGTCCTACAATGAGCAGTTCTTC
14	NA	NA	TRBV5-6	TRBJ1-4	CASRESAGSPKLFF	TGTGCCAGCAGGGAGTCGGCGGGCAGCCCAAAACTGTTTTTT
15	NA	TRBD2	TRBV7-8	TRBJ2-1	CASSLGGRAFYEQFF	TGTGCCAGCAGCTTAGGCGGGAGGGCCTTTTATGAGCAGTTCTTC
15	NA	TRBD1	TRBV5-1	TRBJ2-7	CASSLGDRGPYEQYF	TGCGCCAGCAGCTTGGGGGACAGGGGCCCCTACGAGCAGTACTTC
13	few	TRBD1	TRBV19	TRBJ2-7	CASRDRGTYEQYF	TGTGCCAGCCGGGACAGGGGAACCTACGAGCAGTACTTC
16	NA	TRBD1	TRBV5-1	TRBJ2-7	CASSQGQGSINYEQYF	TGCGCCAGCAGCCAAGGACAGGGGAGTATAAACTACGAGCAGTACTTC
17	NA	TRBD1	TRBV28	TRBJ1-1	CASRPTGTGLINTEAFF	TGTGCCAGCAGACCGACCGGGACAGGCCTTATTAACACTGAAGCTTTCTTT
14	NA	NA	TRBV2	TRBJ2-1	CASRKDIVGNEQFF	TGTGCCAGCAGGAAAGACATCGTCGGCAATGAGCAGTTCTTC
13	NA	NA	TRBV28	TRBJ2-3	CASRGGGTDTQYF	TGTGCCAGCAGAGGGGGGGGGACAGATACGCAGTATTTT
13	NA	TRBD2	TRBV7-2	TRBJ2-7	CASSPTRENEQYF	TGTGCCAGCAGCCCGACGCGGGAGAACGAGCAGTACTTC
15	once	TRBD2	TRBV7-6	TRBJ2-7	CASSLANGGANEQYF	TGTGCCAGCAGCTTAGCGAACGGGGGGGCCAACGAGCAGTACTTC
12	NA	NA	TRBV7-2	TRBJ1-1	CASSPNKIGAFF	TGTGCCAGCAGCCCAAACAAGATTGGAGCTTTCTTT
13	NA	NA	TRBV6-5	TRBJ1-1	CASSPGRRAEAFF	TGTGCCAGCAGTCCCGGTCGGAGGGCTGAAGCTTTCTTT
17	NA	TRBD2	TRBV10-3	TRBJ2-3	CATGRGGEITSTDTQYF	TGTGCCACCGGGCGGGGGGGCGAAATAACTAGCACAGATACGCAGTATTTT
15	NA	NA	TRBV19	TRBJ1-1	CASTTRGYSGTEAFF	TGTGCCAGTACCACCCGCGGATACTCGGGCACTGAAGCTTTCTTT
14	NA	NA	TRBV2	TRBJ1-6	CASSGTTENSPLHF	TGTGCCAGCAGCGGGACAACTGAAAATTCACCCCTCCACTTT
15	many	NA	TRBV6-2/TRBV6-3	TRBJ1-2	CASSYLTGTNYGYTF	TGTGCCAGCAGTTACTTAACAGGAACCAACTATGGCTACACCTTC